The 12 T cell receptor beta chains below were found in one sample sequenced in a study of OX40 agonist ivuxolimab in advanced cancers. Library generation was performed with the immunoSEQ multiplex PCR assay. TCRdb stores this immuneACCESS table with in-frame sequences only. Part of the clones is absent; in the studies checked, under half of the shortfall reflects unresolved V genes, and no reason is known for the rest. Within this sample are 15,000 to 20,000 clones, with 70% to 90% of them counted one time only. The ten largest account for about 72% of the sample. The sample in question was CD4+ or CD8+ T cells sorted from blood, obtained in a trial of the OX40 agonist ivuxolimab. The receptors stem from an adult with an advanced solid tumor such as melanoma, head and neck, liver or kidney cancer.

The rearrangement joins TRBV2 to TRBJ1-1; D gene uncertain. CDR1 SNHLY and CDR2 FYNNEI come from the germline V gene. The CDR3 is 12 residues long. The V end lost 5 bases, the J end lost 3 bases, and 7 bases lay between the germline ends. CDR3 DNA: TGTGCCAGCAGTACACATGACACTGAAGCTTTCTTT. It is translated as CASSTHDTEAFF. The whole variable domain, filled in from reference TRBV2 and TRBJ1-1, reads EPEVTQTPSHQVTQMGQEVILRCVPISNHLYFYWYRQILGQKVEFLVSFYNNEISEKSEIFDDQFSVERPDGSNFTLKIRSTKLEDSAMYFCASSTHDTEAFFGQGTRLTVV.

J is TRBJ2-4 and V is TRBV13; D possibly corresponds to TRBD2 (5 bases). Trimming removed 8 bases at V and 10 bases at J, with 15 bases between. There are 12 residues in the CDR3. Germline loops: CDR1 PRHDT, CDR2 FYEKMQ (reference sequence). CDR3 loop: CASGMKAVIQYF. The CDR3 nucleotides are TGTGCCAGCGGGATGAAAGCGGTTATTCAGTACTTC.

J is TRBJ2-5 and V is TRBV7-9; D is uncertain. Per germline, CDR1 SEHNR and CDR2 FQNEAQ (reference sequence). This CDR3 region has 15 residues. Trimming removed 4 bases from V and 0 bases from J, with 12 bases in between. CDR3 protein: CASSSRSWYQETQYF. For the CDR3, the DNA is TGTGCCAGCAGCTCCCGCTCTTGGTACCAAGAGACCCAGTACTTC.

The V and J genes are TRBV25-1 and TRBJ2-5, with 8 bases identical to TRBD2. The trim removed 3 bases at V and 3 bases at J, leaving 9 bases unmatched. The germline V gene has CDR1 MGHDK and CDR2 SYGVNS. This CDR3 region has 16 residues. In DNA form, the CDR3 reads TGTGCCAGCAGTGATCTAACTAGCGGACCCAAAGAGACCCAGTACTTC. Translating it yields CASSDLTSGPKETQYF. Looking up the rest from reference TRBV25-1 and TRBJ2-5 gives the full variable domain: EADIYQTPRYLVIGTGKKITLECSQTMGHDKMYWYQQDPGMELHLIHYSYGVNSTEKGDLSSESTVSRIRTEHFPLTLESARPSHTSQYLCASSDLTSGPKETQYFGPGTRLLVL.

The chain couples TRBV7-9 to TRBJ1-5, with D hard to call. Trimming stripped 6 bases from V and 4 bases from J, with 10 bases between. CDR1 and CDR2 (germline): SEHNR, FQNEAQ (reference sequence). The CDR3 contains 13 residues. CDR3 protein: CASSTGWNQPQHF. The CDR3 DNA sequence: TGTGCCAGCAGTACGGGCTGGAATCAGCCCCAGCATTTT.

A few counts support this clone. The chain couples TRBV4-1 to TRBJ1-2; D remains unclear. This CDR3 region has 14 residues. Looked up from germline, CDR1 is MGHRA and CDR2 is YSYEKL. V gave up 0 bases and J gave up 5 bases, with 10 bases separating them. CDR3 in DNA: TGCGCCAGCAGCCAAGACCCGATAGGATATGGCTACACCTTC. This sequence encodes CASSQDPIGYGYTF.

This clone was observed a handful of times. The J gene is TRBJ2-7, the V gene TRBV7-9; the D is unclear. Germline V gene sequence: CDR1 SEHNR, CDR2 FQNEAQ (reference sequence). This CDR3 comprises 12 residues. In DNA, the CDR3 is TGTGGGAGCAGCTGGACCCACTACGAGCAGTACTTC. Translating it yields CGSSWTHYEQYF.

This clone came up once. The chain recombines TRBV6-1 with TRBJ1-1; 8 bases fit TRBD1. V gave up 5 bases and J gave up 8 bases; unmatched junction bases: 4. In germline, CDR1 is MNHNS, CDR2 SASEGT. This CDR3 has 12 amino acids. The CDR3 loop is CASSHTGGEAFF. The CDR3 nucleotides read TGTGCCAGCAGTCATACAGGGGGGGAAGCTTTCTTT.

The rearrangement uses TRBV4-2 and TRBJ2-1, with 7 nucleotides matching TRBD2. Germline V CDR1 and CDR2: LGHNA, YNFKEQ. V gave up 0 bases and J gave up 8 bases; unmatched junction bases: 16. CDR3 size: 18 residues. The CDR3 here is CASSQDGTSAPRVDEQFF. Here the CDR3 DNA reads TGTGCCAGCAGCCAAGATGGAACTAGCGCCCCTCGTGTGGATGAGCAGTTCTTC.

V and J are TRBV30 and TRBJ1-5; 7 nucleotides line up with TRBD1. The germline gives CDR1 GTSNPN, CDR2 SVGIG (reference sequence). The CDR3 has 16 amino acids. V shed 3 bases and J 3 bases; nucleotides not matched to a gene: 11. CDR3 bases: TGTGCCTGGAGCCAGGGGGGCGGGGGAATCAATCAGCCCCAGCATTTT. Its protein product is CAWSQGGGGINQPQHF.

This clone was seen only a few times. The rearrangement uses TRBV7-9 and TRBJ2-1; D gene ambiguous. Looked up from germline, CDR1 is SEHNR and CDR2 is FQNEAQ (reference sequence). The CDR3 covers 12 residues. Trimming took 3 bases from V and 8 from J, leaving 8 bases between them. The CDR3 DNA reads as TGTGCCAGCAGCTTGGTTAGGGATGAGCAGTTCTTC. It translates to CASSLVRDEQFF.

This chain connects TRBV7-9 to TRBJ2-1; D might be TRBD1 or TRBD2, each matching 5 bases. There are 16 residues in the CDR3. Trimming took off 5 bases at V and 4 bases at J, with 18 bases between the two ends. Germline CDR1 SEHNR, CDR2 FQNEAQ (reference sequence). This CDR3 reads CASSPAGTQVYNEQFF. The CDR3 nucleotides read TGTGCCAGCAGCCCAGCCGGGACCCAAGTTTACAATGAGCAGTTCTTC.